Presented here are 18 T cell receptor beta chains from one specimen sequenced in a study of CD8 T cells in ankylosing spondylitis. Study results and caveats: What appeared characteristic of ankylosing spondylitis blood was a TCR beta motif of eight highly homologous variants.

MiXCR, run by TCRdb on the 5' RACE reads, gives a single entry per CDR3 protein. The sample shows 500,000 to 650,000 distinct CDR3 sequences, approximately 5.3% of them seen only once. The antigens for these receptors are not known. The sample taken for sequencing was blood, either unsorted or a sorted T cell fraction (not recorded which). Source of these receptors: a male donor with ankylosing spondylitis.

This clonotype has ten or more counts. V usage is TRBV29-1 and J usage is TRBJ2-1, with 12 bases matching TRBD2. V lost 2 bases, J lost 5 bases, and 7 bases stayed unmatched. CDR1 and CDR2 from the germline V gene are SQVTM and ANQGSEA. The CDR3 length is 16 residues. In nucleotides, the CDR3 is TGCAGCGTTGAAAGTTGGGCTAGCGGGGGGGACAATGAGCAGTTCTTC. This translates into CSVESWASGGDNEQFF.

In its sample, this clonotype was seen many times. The chain's CDR3 is CSARTWTVEAFF. Here the CDR3 DNA reads TGCAGTGCGAGGACGTGGACGGTTGAAGCTTTCTTT. The chain joins TRBV20-1 to TRBJ1-1; D is uncertain. Trimming pared 6 bases from V and 7 bases from J, leaving 15 bases between. The germline gives CDR1 DFQATT, CDR2 SNEGSKA (reference sequence). This CDR3 spans 12 amino acids.

This clonotype has at least ten counts. The rearrangement links TRBV3-1 to TRBJ2-5; 10 nucleotides line up with TRBD2. CDR1 and CDR2 (germline): LGHDT, YNNKEL (reference sequence). CDR3 size: 17 residues. Trimming cost V 0 bases and J 2 bases; bases outside gene matches: 6. The CDR3 region has the DNA TGTGCCAGCAGCCAAGATTCGCCTAGCGGGGGTCAAGAGACCCAGTACTTC. Translating it yields CASSQDSPSGGQETQYF.

This clonotype was seen at least ten times. The rearrangement uses TRBV25-1 and TRBJ1-2; no firm D call. CDR3 size: 10 residues. Looked up from germline, CDR1 is MGHDK and CDR2 is SYGVNS. V lost 3 bases and J 8 bases, leaving 4 bases between the germline ends. This CDR3 reads CASSDWGYTF. CDR3 nucleotides: TGTGCCAGCAGTGACTGGGGCTACACCTTC.

This clonotype was recorded a few times. The CDR3 loop reads CASSQLLAGGGREQFF. The DNA of the CDR3 is TGCGCCAGCAGCCAATTACTAGCGGGAGGGGGACGGGAGCAGTTCTTC. This chain connects TRBV4-1 to TRBJ2-1; 13 positions agree with TRBD2. Germline V gene lookup returns CDR1 MGHRA and CDR2 YSYEKL. The CDR3 consists of 16 residues. With V trimmed by 2 bases and J by 10 bases, 8 bases remained unmatched.

In this sample, this clonotype turned up a few times. CDR3 DNA sequence: TGCGCCAGCAGCCAACAACCGGGACAGGGCGGCTACGAGCAGTACTTC. Translation: CASSQQPGQGGYEQYF. J is TRBJ2-7 and V is TRBV5-1, with TRBD1 identical over 9 bases. Germline CDR1 reads SGHRS; CDR2 reads YFSETQ. V trimming: 4 bases; J trimming: 3 bases; junction bases outside the gene matches: 11. This CDR3 has 16 amino acids.

This clonotype was found many times. The V call is TRBV29-1, the J call TRBJ2-7, with 7 bases lining up with TRBD2. Germline trimming cut 7 bases from V and 1 base from J; bases unmatched to any gene: 13. Germline V gene lookup returns CDR1 SQVTM and CDR2 ANQGSEA. The CDR3 is made up of 15 amino acids. In nucleotides, the CDR3 is TGCAGCGCTCTTATCGGGGGGTCGGGTTCCTACGAGCAGTACTTC. It codes for CSALIGGSGSYEQYF.

This clonotype occurred many times. The V call is TRBV4-2, the J call TRBJ2-2; TRBD1 aligns across 7 bases. Germline V lookup: CDR1 LGHNA, CDR2 YNFKEQ. Trimming cost V 1 base and J 2 bases; bases outside gene matches: 10. This CDR3 is built from 18 residues. The CDR3 here is CASSQAGGQHLNTGELFF. The CDR3 region has the DNA TGTGCCAGCAGCCAAGCTGGGGGACAGCACCTAAACACCGGGGAGCTGTTTTTT.

This clonotype was seen many times. The rearrangement joins TRBV7-2 to TRBJ2-3; D is unclear. With 3 bases removed from V and 6 bases from J, the gap between germline ends came to 7 bases. The CDR3 runs 12 residues. Germline V gives CDR1 SGHTA, CDR2 FQGNSA. The CDR3 here is CASSFDWDTQYF. The CDR3 bases are TGTGCCAGCAGCTTCGACTGGGATACGCAGTATTTT.

This clonotype showed up just a few times. The rearrangement uses TRBV12-3 or TRBV12-4 and TRBJ1-1; D not certain. Trimming cost V 3 bases and J 4 bases, with 12 bases left between them. CDR3 length: 14 residues. The CDR3 here is CASSFAGDFTEAFF. The CDR3 region has the DNA TGTGCCAGCAGTTTTGCCGGGGATTTCACTGAAGCTTTCTTT.

Ten or more counts support this clonotype. This chain uses TRBV20-1 with TRBJ1-3; 7 positions agree with TRBD1. The CDR3 consists of 14 residues. V lost 0 bases to trimming and J lost 4 bases; unmatched junction nucleotides: 3. Germline V gives CDR1 DFQATT, CDR2 SNEGSKA (reference sequence). CDR3 coding DNA: TGCAGTGCTAGAGATACAGGGGACGGAAACACCATATATTTT. Protein sequence: CSARDTGDGNTIYF.

This clonotype appeared many times. This chain joins TRBV6-5 and TRBJ1-1; D not resolved. CDR1 and CDR2 (germline): MNHEY, SVGAGI. This CDR3 contains 14 residues. V lost 2 bases and J lost 1, with 8 bases in between. CDR3 protein: CASSYEASNTEAFF. The CDR3 DNA is TGTGCCAGCAGTTACGAAGCTTCGAACACTGAAGCTTTCTTT.

This clonotype was seen ten or more times. DNA of the CDR3: TGCGCCAGCAGCTTGGGTCCCACCCGTGGGCTCGGTGGCTACACCTTC. Translation gives CASSLGPTRGLGGYTF. The V gene is TRBV5-1, the J gene TRBJ1-2; unclear D gene. Germline assignment: CDR1 SGHRS and CDR2 YFSETQ. This CDR3 comprises 16 residues. Trimming took off 0 bases at V and 7 bases at J, with 19 bases between the two ends.

Ten or more counts support this clonotype. The chain is built from TRBV20-1 and TRBJ2-2; 11 bases agree with TRBD2. CDR3 length: 15 residues. V lost 6 bases and J lost 3; bases outside the gene matches: 6. CDR1 and CDR2 from the germline V gene are DFQATT and SNEGSKA (reference sequence). CDR3 bases: TGCAGTGCCCGCGCGGGACTAGCGGACACCGGGGAGCTGTTTTTT. Translated: CSARAGLADTGELFF.

This clonotype was found many times. J is TRBJ2-1 and V is TRBV3-1; 8 nucleotides agree with TRBD2. V gave up 5 bases and J gave up 0 bases; unmatched junction bases: 3. The CDR3 is 15 residues long. Per the germline V gene, CDR1 is LGHDT and CDR2 is YNNKEL (reference sequence). As DNA, the CDR3 is TGTGCCAGCAGCGATACTAGCGGCTCCTACAATGAGCAGTTCTTC. It translates to CASSDTSGSYNEQFF.

This clonotype was recorded at least ten times. V is TRBV20-1 and J is TRBJ1-6; D possibly corresponds to TRBD1 (6 bases). Germline values: CDR1 DFQATT, CDR2 SNEGSKA (reference sequence). CDR3 length: 14 residues. Trimming took off 6 bases at V and 0 bases at J, with 9 bases between the two ends. CDR3 amino acids: CSAGTPSYNSPLHF. As DNA, the CDR3 is TGCAGTGCCGGGACACCCTCCTATAATTCACCCCTCCACTTT.

This clonotype has only a few counts. The chain recombines TRBV5-1 with TRBJ2-5, with 10 bases identical to TRBD2. CDR3 size: 18 residues. The germline CDR1 and CDR2 sequences are SGHRS and YFSETQ. V was clipped by 0 bases and J by 5 bases; unmatched bases: 13. CDR3 region: CASSLAATSGFRGETQYF. CDR3 in DNA: TGCGCCAGCAGCTTGGCGGCGACTAGCGGGTTCAGAGGGGAGACCCAGTACTTC.

This clonotype occurred many times. The chain links TRBV7-2 to TRBJ1-5, with D hard to call. This CDR3 is built from 14 residues. Germline values: CDR1 SGHTA, CDR2 FQGNSA. V lost 6 bases and J lost 3, with 12 bases in between. The CDR3 nucleotides read TGTGCCAGCAGGGACGTGGGTCCCAATCAGCCCCAGCATTTT. This gives the protein CASRDVGPNQPQHF.